This T cell receptor beta chain was identified during a study of blood T cell repertoires in COVID-19. Looking at the study overall: Specimens from acute and convalescent COVID-19 originated in the United States, Italy and Spain. PBMCs, B-cell-depleted T cells, or T cells were the source of the cDNA or gDNA that made up the material.

The length of the CDR3 is 14 residues. The germline V gene encodes CDR1 MNHNY and CDR2 SVGAGI (reference sequence). V lost 3 bases, J lost 1 base, and 7 bases lay in between. TCRdb keeps only in-frame clones here, not all; method: immunoSEQ multiplex PCR. The sample gives about 230,000 clones, roughly 83% of which show up once; around 30% is in the top ten. The specimen sequenced was peripheral blood. V gene TRBV6-6 combines with J gene TRBJ1-5; D may be TRBD1 (6 bases). The receptor's source is a man aged 35-49 years with acute or convalescent COVID-19. The CDR3 region is CASSYGGSNQPQHF. CDR3 bases: TGTGCCAGCAGTTATGGGGGCAGCAATCAGCCCCAGCATTTT.